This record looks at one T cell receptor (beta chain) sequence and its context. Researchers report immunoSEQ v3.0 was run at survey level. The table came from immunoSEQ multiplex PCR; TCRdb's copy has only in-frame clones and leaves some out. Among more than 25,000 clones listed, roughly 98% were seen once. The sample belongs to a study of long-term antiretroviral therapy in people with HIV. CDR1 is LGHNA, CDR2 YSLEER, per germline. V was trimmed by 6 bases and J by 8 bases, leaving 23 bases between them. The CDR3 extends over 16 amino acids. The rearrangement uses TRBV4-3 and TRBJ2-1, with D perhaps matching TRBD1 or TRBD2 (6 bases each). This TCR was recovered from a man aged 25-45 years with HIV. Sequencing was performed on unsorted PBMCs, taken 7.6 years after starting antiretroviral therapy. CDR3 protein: CASRAYATGGVDEQFF. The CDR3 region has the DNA TGCGCCAGCAGAGCCTACGCGACAGGCGGGGTCGATGAGCAGTTCTTC.